Following are 23 T cell receptor beta chains from one sample sequenced in a study of shared clonotypes between healthy human individuals. The assay was immunoSEQ multiplex PCR, and TCRdb's table has in-frame clones only and misses some. The table records 2 million to 2.5 million clones, about 90% of them present only once. The sample comprised naive CD4+ T cells from PBMCs. Subset: CD45RA+ positively selected. The source is a man aged 18-30 years in good health. Some clones in this sample may be carry-over from other donors' samples.

This chain connects TRBV5-1 to TRBJ1-1, with D possibly matching TRBD1 (5 bases). The CDR3 totals 15 residues. From germline, CDR1 is SGHRS and CDR2 YFSETQ. V lost 2 bases, J lost 5 bases, and 16 bases lay in between. The DNA of the CDR3 is TGCGCCAGCAGCTTTCCCGGGACCCACGGGACTGAAGCTTTCTTT. This codes for CASSFPGTHGTEAFF.

The chain joins TRBV2 to TRBJ2-7; the D gene is possibly TRBD2 (6 bases). Trimming shortened V by 4 bases and J by 3 bases, and 13 bases separated the two germline ends. The CDR3 is 14 amino acids. Germline lookup yields CDR1 SNHLY and CDR2 FYNNEI. CDR3: CASSVLAPGYEQYF. In DNA, the CDR3 is TGTGCCAGCAGTGTACTAGCTCCAGGCTACGAGCAGTACTTC. The full variable domain, rest sourced from reference TRBV2 and TRBJ2-7, is EPEVTQTPSHQVTQMGQEVILRCVPISNHLYFYWYRQILGQKVEFLVSFYNNEISEKSEIFDDQFSVERPDGSNFTLKIRSTKLEDSAMYFCASSVLAPGYEQYFGPGTRLTVT.

This sequence joins TRBV6-1 and TRBJ2-7; the match to TRBD1 covers 7 bases. V shed 3 bases and J 6 bases; nucleotides not matched to a gene: 14. The CDR3 loop spans 16 amino acids. Germline V gene lookup returns CDR1 MNHNS and CDR2 SASEGT. The CDR3 reads CASSDADRATQGEQYF. In nucleotides, the CDR3 is TGTGCCAGCAGTGACGCCGACAGGGCCACTCAGGGCGAGCAGTACTTC.

The chain is built from TRBV5-6 and TRBJ2-3; 8 nucleotides match TRBD1. The V gene's germline CDR1 is SGHDT and CDR2 YYEEEE. The CDR3 loop spans 15 amino acids. After removal of 3 bases from V and 6 bases from J, the junction contained 9 bases not matched to a gene. The CDR3 DNA sequence: TGTGCCAGCAGCTCCTCAACAGGGGGAGGCGATACGCAGTATTTT. Protein sequence: CASSSSTGGGDTQYF.

The CDR3 region is CASSEKGLGPGELFF. The CDR3 bases are TGTGCCAGCAGTGAAAAGGGACTAGGTCCCGGGGAGCTGTTTTTT. The chain uses TRBV6-1 and TRBJ2-2; 8 positions match TRBD2. This CDR3 has 15 residues. V shed 2 bases and J 6 bases; nucleotides not matched to a gene: 5. The V gene's germline CDR1 is MNHNS and CDR2 SASEGT.

The gene calls are TRBV7-9 and TRBJ1-1, with TRBD1 identical over 8 bases. Germline loops: CDR1 SEHNR, CDR2 FQNEAQ (reference sequence). There are 15 residues in the CDR3. J was trimmed by 8 bases and V by 3 bases; bases with no gene match: 11. The CDR3 DNA sequence: TGTGCCAGCAGCTTGAACCCAGGGGGCGCTGCGGAAGCTTTCTTT. This codes for CASSLNPGGAAEAFF.

V and J are TRBV5-1 and TRBJ2-7, with D possibly matching TRBD2 (6 bases). The germline CDR1 and CDR2 sequences are SGHRS and YFSETQ. The CDR3 length is 14 residues. V shed 0 bases and J shed 4 bases, with 11 bases lying between them. The CDR3 DNA is TGCGCCAGCAGCTTGGAGGGCGGGATGTACGAGCAGTACTTC. Protein product: CASSLEGGMYEQYF. Complete variable domain (other parts from reference TRBV5-1 and TRBJ2-7): KAGVTQTPRYLIKTRGQQVTLSCSPISGHRSVSWYQQTPGQGLQFLFEYFSETQRNKGNFPGRFSGRQFSNSRSEMNVSTLELGDSALYLCASSLEGGMYEQYFGPGTRLTVT.

The V and J genes are TRBV27 and TRBJ1-3; 9 bases match TRBD1. With 6 bases clipped from V and 0 bases from J, the junction kept 9 bases outside the gene matches. The CDR3 is 17 amino acids. Germline V lookup: CDR1 MNHEY, CDR2 SMNVEV (reference sequence). The CDR3, as DNA: TGTGCCAGCAGAAGATTTGGGGACAGGGCCTCTGGAAACACCATATATTTT. Protein: CASRRFGDRASGNTIYF.

Points on this clone: Other nucleotide sequences in the sample specify the same CDR3. The chain has TRBV5-4 and TRBJ2-3; no definite D call. The germline V gene has CDR1 SGHNT and CDR2 YYREEE (reference sequence). The ends were cut back, 1 base at V and 4 bases at J, with 7 bases in the middle. This CDR3 has 13 residues. The CDR3 nucleotides are TGTGCCAGCAGCTTGTCCAGCCCAGATACGCAGTATTTT. Translating gives CASSLSSPDTQYF.

The chain joins TRBV6-6 to TRBJ2-2, with 12 bases aligning to TRBD1. The CDR3 runs to 15 residues. Germline V gene sequence: CDR1 MNHNY, CDR2 SVGAGI (reference sequence). Trimming at V came to 5 bases and at J to 7 bases, leaving 5 bases not matched to a gene. The CDR3 DNA follows: TGTGCCAGCAGTCCCGGGACAGGGGGCGGCGGGGAGCTGTTTTTT. Protein: CASSPGTGGGGELFF.

The J gene is TRBJ2-5, the V gene TRBV4-1; D is unresolved. Trimming removed 1 base at V and 4 bases at J, with 4 bases between. Per the germline V gene, CDR1 is MGHRA and CDR2 is YSYEKL. This CDR3 has 12 amino acids. In nucleotides, the CDR3 is TGCGCCAGCAGCCAAGTTTCAGAGACCCAGTACTTC. Its protein product is CASSQVSETQYF.

The V call is TRBV5-1, the J call TRBJ2-2; a possible D gene is TRBD1 (6 bases). Germline lookup yields CDR1 SGHRS and CDR2 YFSETQ. The CDR3 totals 16 residues. The V end was cut by 4 bases, the J end by 7 bases, with 20 bases between. The CDR3 reads CASSPLADRSSGELFF. DNA for the CDR3: TGCGCCAGCAGCCCCCTGGCCGACAGGTCAAGCGGGGAGCTGTTTTTT.

For the CDR3, the DNA is TGTGCCAGCAGCCGATTCGACAGGGTAAACGAAAAACTGTTTTTT. Amino acids: CASSRFDRVNEKLFF. The rearrangement uses TRBV11-1 and TRBJ1-4, with 7 bases that match TRBD1. The germline V gene has CDR1 SGHAT and CDR2 FQDESV (reference sequence). This CDR3 is built from 15 residues. J was trimmed by 8 bases and V by 5 bases; bases with no gene match: 11.

The CDR3 DNA is TGTGCCAGCAGTTTAATCGGGGGCAATGGCTACACCTTC. This codes for CASSLIGGNGYTF. The chain joins TRBV28 to TRBJ1-2, with D perhaps TRBD1 (6 bases). Germline V gene data show CDR1 as MDHEN and CDR2 as SYDVKM. Trimming cost V 2 bases and J 6 bases, with 10 bases left between them. This CDR3 region has 13 residues.

The rearrangement uses TRBV4-1 and TRBJ2-7; the D is unclear. This CDR3 has 13 residues. CDR1 MGHRA and CDR2 YSYEKL come from the germline V gene. The V and J ends lost 3 bases and 1 base respectively, with 7 bases between them. The CDR3 sequence is CASSQTGSYEQYF. The CDR3 region has the DNA TGCGCCAGCAGCCAGACCGGTTCCTACGAGCAGTACTTC.

The rearrangement uses TRBV7-2 and TRBJ1-2; D is unclear. The germline gives CDR1 SGHTA, CDR2 FQGNSA. The CDR3 runs to 13 residues. Deletions cut 5 bases from V and 3 bases from J, with 10 bases between. Written as DNA, the CDR3 is TGTGCCAGCAGCCCCGGTTTGGACTATGGCTACACCTTC. Protein sequence: CASSPGLDYGYTF. Drawing the rest from reference TRBV7-2 and TRBJ1-2, the complete variable domain is GAGVSQSPSNKVTEKGKDVELRCDPISGHTALYWYRQSLGQGLEFLIYFQGNSAPDKSGLPSDRFSAERTGGSVSTLTIQRTQQEDSAVYLCASSPGLDYGYTFGSGTRLTVV.

V is TRBV11-3 and J is TRBJ2-1; D gene unclear. The V gene's germline CDR1 is SGHNT and CDR2 YENEEA. The CDR3 runs 12 residues. V gave up 5 bases and J gave up 6 bases, with 8 bases separating them. CDR3 sequence reads: CASSPDVNEQFF. The CDR3 DNA reads TGTGCCAGCAGCCCGGACGTCAATGAGCAGTTCTTC.

This rearrangement joins TRBV2 to TRBJ1-1; D unclear. Trimming left V 7 bases short and J 0 bases short, with 9 bases between. Germline-derived CDR1 and CDR2 are SNHLY and FYNNEI. The CDR3 sequence is 13 residues long. In DNA form, the CDR3 reads TGTGCCAGCAAGCTCACCGTGAACACTGAAGCTTTCTTT. Amino acids: CASKLTVNTEAFF. The variable domain in full, completed from reference TRBV2 and TRBJ1-1, reads EPEVTQTPSHQVTQMGQEVILRCVPISNHLYFYWYRQILGQKVEFLVSFYNNEISEKSEIFDDQFSVERPDGSNFTLKIRSTKLEDSAMYFCASKLTVNTEAFFGQGTRLTVV.

The chain employs TRBV5-1 and TRBJ2-7; perhaps D is TRBD1 or TRBD2 (5 bases each). V lost 4 bases to trimming and J lost 7 bases, with 21 bases between them. The V gene's germline CDR1 is SGHRS and CDR2 YFSETQ. CDR3 length equals 15 residues. The CDR3 sequence is CASSAETQVWGEQYF. The CDR3 DNA sequence: TGCGCCAGCAGCGCCGAAACACAGGTGTGGGGGGAGCAGTACTTC.

V and J are TRBV5-6 and TRBJ1-1; D is unclear. The germline gives CDR1 SGHDT, CDR2 YYEEEE. The CDR3 contains 13 residues. Trimming cost V 6 bases and J 4 bases, with 13 bases left between them. Written as DNA, the CDR3 is TGTGCCAGCACAAGCTTCAGTGGCACTGAAGCTTTCTTT. Its protein product is CASTSFSGTEAFF.

This chain links TRBV5-1 with TRBJ2-7; 8 bases align to TRBD2. V dropped 4 bases and J dropped 4; count of bases not matched to a gene: 16. CDR1 and CDR2 from the germline V gene are SGHRS and YFSETQ. CDR3 length equals 17 residues. The CDR3 here is CASSVPGLVSRGYEQYF. The DNA of the CDR3 is TGCGCCAGCAGCGTACCGGGACTAGTAAGCCGCGGTTACGAGCAGTACTTC.

The chain employs TRBV7-6 and TRBJ2-7; D is unresolved. The CDR3 extends over 13 amino acids. V lost 0 bases to trimming and J lost 2 bases, with 5 bases between them. Per the germline V gene, CDR1 is SGHVS and CDR2 is FNYEAQ. CDR3: CASSLAYTYEQYF. Here the CDR3 DNA reads TGTGCCAGCAGCTTAGCGTACACCTACGAGCAGTACTTC.

The DNA of the CDR3 is TGTGCCAGCAGTTACTCGAGAGGGTTGGAGACCCAGTACTTC. Translating gives CASSYSRGLETQYF. The J gene is TRBJ2-5, the V gene TRBV6-6; tentatively, D is TRBD2 (5 bases). V was clipped by 0 bases and J by 5 bases, with 10 bases between them. The CDR3 loop spans 14 amino acids. Looked up from germline, CDR1 is MNHNY and CDR2 is SVGAGI (reference sequence).